Listed here are 10 T cell receptor beta chains from one sample, sequenced in a study of cytomegalovirus exposure and HLA in healthy donors. The PCR ran on 60 Vbeta and 13 Jbeta primers. Generated by immunoSEQ multiplex PCR, the TCRdb table keeps only in-frame clones and is missing some. The sample holds roughly 250,000 clones, about 83% seen once. The sample comprised PBMCs. All receptors come from a woman aged 40 to 49 in good health and CMV-seropositive.

This chain connects TRBV9 to TRBJ1-1; D not certain. Germline lookup yields CDR1 SGDLS and CDR2 YYNGEE. V was trimmed by 4 bases and J by 2 bases, leaving 9 bases between them. The CDR3 is made up of 13 amino acids. The CDR3 region is CASSRGYNTEAFF. DNA for the CDR3: TGTGCCAGCAGCCGGGGATACAACACTGAAGCTTTCTTT.

The rearrangement uses TRBV4-2 and TRBJ2-3; weak D call: TRBD1 (6 bases). V lost 2 bases, J lost 0 bases, and 12 bases lay in between. The CDR3 runs 16 residues. Germline CDR1 reads LGHNA; CDR2 reads YNFKEQ. Here the CDR3 reads CASSQNDRLSTDTQYF. The CDR3, as DNA: TGTGCCAGCAGCCAAAACGACAGGTTAAGCACAGATACGCAGTATTTT.

This clone was seen only once. The genes are TRBV14 and TRBJ1-2; TRBD1 matches 8 bases. Per the germline V gene, CDR1 is SGHDN and CDR2 is FVKESK. The trim removed 7 bases at V and 0 bases at J, leaving 10 bases unmatched. This CDR3 spans 16 amino acids. Here the CDR3 DNA reads TGTGCCAGCACCCCAATGGGGACAGGACCTAACTATGGCTACACCTTC. It encodes CASTPMGTGPNYGYTF.

The rearrangement joins TRBV10-3 to TRBJ1-1; 7 bases are a match to TRBD1. The CDR3 spans 14 residues. CDR1 is ENHRY, CDR2 SYGVKD, per germline. Trimming at V came to 8 bases and at J to 7 bases, leaving 13 bases not matched to a gene. The CDR3 reads CAIGFGGRTGEAFF. Written as DNA, the CDR3 is TGTGCCATCGGGTTCGGGGGAAGGACAGGTGAAGCTTTCTTT.

The CDR3 nucleotides are TGTGCCATCAGTGAGACGAGCGGGAGCGTCCAAGAGACCCAGTACTTC. Amino acids: CAISETSGSVQETQYF. This chain uses TRBV10-3 with TRBJ2-5; 8 bases match TRBD2. Unmatched junction bases numbered 6, after V lost 2 bases and J lost 1 base. CDR1 and CDR2 (germline): ENHRY, SYGVKD. The CDR3 extends over 16 amino acids.

The V and J genes are TRBV29-1 and TRBJ2-1, with 7 bases fitting TRBD1. V shed 5 bases, J shed 4 bases, and the junction held 8 bases outside the gene matches. The V gene's germline CDR1 is SQVTM and CDR2 ANQGSEA. The CDR3 is made up of 14 amino acids. The chain's CDR3 is CSVIDRVSYNEQFF. The CDR3 DNA reads as TGCAGCGTTATCGACAGGGTGAGTTACAATGAGCAGTTCTTC.

The chain is built from TRBV5-1 and TRBJ1-1, with 7 bases identical to TRBD1. The V and J ends lost 0 bases and 6 bases, in that order; junction bases with no gene match: 8. The length of the CDR3 is 15 residues. Looked up from germline, CDR1 is SGHRS and CDR2 is YFSETQ. CDR3 DNA: TGCGCCAGCAGCTTGGCGGAGGGGGCTTTATCTGAAGCTTTCTTT. This translates into CASSLAEGALSEAFF.

The V and J genes are TRBV28 and TRBJ1-5; a weak D match, TRBD1 (5 bases). The CDR3 consists of 15 residues. V lost 7 bases to trimming and J lost 2 bases, with 15 bases between them. Germline lookup yields CDR1 MDHEN and CDR2 SYDVKM. CDR3 region: CASNQGVWGNQPQHF. The CDR3 DNA reads as TGTGCCAGCAACCAGGGCGTTTGGGGCAATCAGCCCCAGCATTTT.

The chain joins TRBV7-8 to TRBJ1-2; perhaps TRBD1 as D (5 bases). The V end lost 8 bases, the J end lost 1 base, and 14 bases lay between the germline ends. The CDR3 has 14 residues. CDR1 SGHVS and CDR2 FQNEAQ come from the germline V gene. CDR3 in amino acids: CASSPVGGNYGYTF. The CDR3 nucleotides are TGTGCCAGCTCCCCGGTGGGGGGTAACTATGGCTACACCTTC.

The chain links TRBV28 to TRBJ2-2; 10 bases are a match to TRBD2. Germline CDR1 and CDR2: MDHEN and SYDVKM. There are 18 residues in the CDR3. J lost 7 bases, V lost 2 bases, and 13 bases had no gene match. CDR3 sequence reads: CASSLLSSGRHEGGELFF. In DNA, the CDR3 is TGTGCCAGCAGTTTACTCTCTAGCGGGAGACACGAGGGCGGGGAGCTGTTTTTT. The entire variable domain, with the rest obtained from reference TRBV28 and TRBJ2-2, is as follows: DVKVTQSSRYLVKRTGEKVFLECVQDMDHENMFWYRQDPGLGLRLIYFSYDVKMKEKGDIPEGYSVSREKKERFSLILESASTNQTSMYLCASSLLSSGRHEGGELFFGEGSRLTVL.